The next 21 T cell receptor beta chains were all read from a single sample in a study of T cells in Graves' hyperthyroidism and ophthalmopathy. Amplified TCR beta CDR3 regions derived from RNA transcripts. RT-PCR in the first round (using the HTBI primer set) targeted the TCR CDR3. One entry per CDR3 protein results from TCRdb running MiXCR on the multiplex PCR reads. In the table there are roughly 750,000 distinct CDR3 sequences, about 16% of which are singletons. The specimen sequenced was blood. These receptors were obtained from a man aged 18 to 30 with Graves' hyperthyroidism.

This clonotype was observed a few times. The junction and the germline gene differ at one end; a read error may be behind it. The genes are TRBV4-1 and TRBJ2-5, with D uncertain. Per the germline V gene, CDR1 is MGHRA and CDR2 is YSYEKL. The CDR3 has 15 residues. Here the CDR3 reads CASSEESDGQETQYF. CDR3 sequence (DNA): TGCGCCAGCAGCGAAGAATCAGACGGTCAAGAGACCCAGTACTTC.

In its sample, this clonotype was seen many times. The chain carries TRBV10-3 and TRBJ2-5, with 7 bases aligning to TRBD2. V lost 8 bases and J lost 3; bases outside the gene matches: 3. CDR3 length: 12 residues. Germline assignment: CDR1 ENHRY and CDR2 SYGVKD. The CDR3 coding sequence is TGTGCCATCGGGGGGACTAAAGAGACCCAGTACTTC. Amino acids: CAIGGTKETQYF.

This clonotype was counted a few times. This chain links TRBV10-3 with TRBJ2-1; TRBD2 aligns across 13 bases. In germline, CDR1 is ENHRY, CDR2 SYGVKD. The trim removed 6 bases at V and 7 bases at J, leaving 6 bases unmatched. The CDR3 loop spans 15 amino acids. Here the CDR3 reads CAIRPGTSGVNEQFF. The CDR3 DNA reads as TGTGCCATCAGGCCCGGGACTAGCGGGGTGAATGAGCAGTTCTTC.

This clonotype has at least ten counts. The chain carries TRBV2 and TRBJ2-4, with 12 bases aligning to TRBD2. Trimming took 6 bases from V and 3 from J; bases not matched to a gene: 3. The CDR3 sequence is 15 residues long. From germline, CDR1 is SNHLY and CDR2 FYNNEI. The CDR3 region has the DNA TGTGCCAGCAGATGGACTAGCGGGGACAAAAACATTCAGTACTTC. It is translated as CASRWTSGDKNIQYF.

This clonotype was seen a handful of times. The chain joins TRBV9 to TRBJ2-1; 7 bases agree with TRBD1. In germline, CDR1 is SGDLS, CDR2 YYNGEE. The junction had 9 bases not matched to a gene; V was cut back by 0 bases and J by 12 bases. This CDR3 spans 14 amino acids. As DNA, the CDR3 is TGTGCCAGCAGCGTAGAGGGACAGACAATGGGGCAGTTCTTC. Translation: CASSVEGQTMGQFF.

This clonotype was seen ten or more times. The J gene is TRBJ1-1, the V gene TRBV28; D not resolved. The CDR3 spans 12 residues. Germline-derived CDR1 and CDR2 are MDHEN and SYDVKM. The germline V and J ends were trimmed by 6 bases and 3 bases, with 8 bases remaining between them. The CDR3 coding sequence is TGTGCCAGCAGCAACAGCTACACTGAAGCTTTCTTT. This codes for CASSNSYTEAFF.

As regards this clonotype: Germline is not matched at one junction end, which may reflect a read error. The chain has TRBV5-8 and TRBJ2-1; TRBD1 might be the D (5 bases). The CDR3 extends over 13 amino acids. Germline V lookup: CDR1 SGHTS, CDR2 YDEGEE. The DNA of the CDR3 is TGTGCCAGCAGCTTTCAGGGCTACGATGAGCAGTTCTTC. Its protein product is CASSFQGYDEQFF.

This clonotype was counted a few times. The gene calls are TRBV20-1 and TRBJ2-1; no firm D call. The length of the CDR3 is 11 residues. The germline CDR1 and CDR2 sequences are DFQATT and SNEGSKA (reference sequence). V was trimmed by 3 bases and J by 7 bases, leaving 7 bases between them. The CDR3 sequence is CSASGRNEQFF. The CDR3 region has the DNA TGCAGTGCTAGCGGGCGAAATGAGCAGTTCTTC.

The chain has TRBV5-1 and TRBJ2-1, with 8 bases fitting TRBD2. The CDR3 covers 16 residues. Trimming removed 2 bases from V and 9 bases from J; junction bases left unmatched: 13. CDR1 is SGHRS and CDR2 is YFSETQ in the germline V gene. The CDR3 is CASSFTKAGVFAEQFF. In DNA form, the CDR3 reads TGCGCCAGCAGCTTTACTAAAGCGGGAGTATTCGCTGAGCAGTTCTTC.

At least ten counts were recorded for this clonotype. The V gene is TRBV18, the J gene TRBJ1-4; D gene uncertain. Per germline, CDR1 KGHSH and CDR2 LQKENI. Trimming pared 5 bases from V and 0 bases from J, leaving 10 bases between. CDR3 length: 15 residues. The CDR3 loop is CASSASHATNEKLFF. DNA of the CDR3: TGTGCCAGCTCAGCCTCCCATGCAACTAATGAAAAACTGTTTTTT. The full variable domain, in which reference TRBV18 and TRBJ1-4 provide the parts outside the CDR3, is NAGVMQNPRHLVRRRGQEARLRCSPMKGHSHVYWYRQLPEEGLKFMVYLQKENIIDESGMPKERFSAEFPKEGPSILRIQQVVRGDSAAYFCASSASHATNEKLFFGSGTQLSVL.

This clonotype showed up just a few times. The CDR3 reads CASSYRQGINQPQHF. DNA of the CDR3: TGTGCCAGCAGTTACCGACAGGGGATCAATCAGCCCCAGCATTTT. The V call is TRBV6-5, the J call TRBJ1-5; 8 bases fit TRBD1. CDR3 length equals 15 residues. Germline values: CDR1 MNHEY, CDR2 SVGAGI. J was trimmed by 3 bases and V by 2 bases; bases with no gene match: 3.

The table lists this clonotype with many counts. In DNA form, the CDR3 reads TGTGCCAGCAGTTATAGCGGGAGAAGTTTACAGCAGTACTTC. Translated: CASSYSGRSLQQYF. This sequence joins TRBV28 and TRBJ2-7; 9 bases agree with TRBD2. Germline V gene sequence: CDR1 MDHEN, CDR2 SYDVKM. V lost 4 bases and J lost 8; bases outside the gene matches: 9. The CDR3 is made up of 14 amino acids.

This clonotype occurred many times. The chain combines TRBV20-1 with TRBJ2-1, with 9 positions matching TRBD2. Germline values: CDR1 DFQATT, CDR2 SNEGSKA (reference sequence). The V gene end was trimmed by 3 bases and the J gene end by 8 bases; junction bases not matched to a gene: 14. The CDR3 spans 16 residues. This CDR3 is CSASRSAGGASDEQFF. The DNA of the CDR3 is TGCAGTGCTAGCCGTTCCGCGGGAGGGGCTTCGGATGAGCAGTTCTTC.

This sequence joins TRBV29-1 and TRBJ2-2, with a weak D call TRBD1 (5 bases). The germline V gene encodes CDR1 SQVTM and CDR2 ANQGSEA. This CDR3 is built from 15 residues. The V end was cut by 4 bases, the J end by 4 bases, with 16 bases between. In DNA, the CDR3 is TGCAGCGTTGGGGCGAAGGGGATGAGCACCGGGGAGCTGTTTTTT. Translation gives CSVGAKGMSTGELFF.

This rearrangement joins TRBV24-1 to TRBJ2-2; 10 nucleotides align to TRBD1. This CDR3 contains 16 residues. From germline, CDR1 is KGHDR and CDR2 SFDVKD. The trim removed 2 bases at V and 5 bases at J, leaving 4 bases unmatched. The CDR3 DNA follows: TGTGCCACCAGTGATTCGACAGGGGGCTGGACCGGGGAGCTGTTTTTT. Translated, it gives CATSDSTGGWTGELFF.

This clonotype was seen repeatedly, ten times or more. The chain uses TRBV20-1 and TRBJ2-7; D remains ambiguous. Germline lookup yields CDR1 DFQATT and CDR2 SNEGSKA (reference sequence). The germline V and J ends were trimmed by 1 base and 1 base, with 17 bases remaining between them. The CDR3 is 16 amino acids. The CDR3 DNA follows: TGCAGTGCTAGAGCCCCTGGCCTAAGTAGGTCCTACGAGCAGTACTTC. It specifies CSARAPGLSRSYEQYF.

This clonotype was detected ten times or more. This rearrangement joins TRBV6-1 to TRBJ2-1; TRBD2 agrees at 12 bases. Germline V lookup: CDR1 MNHNS, CDR2 SASEGT. The CDR3 length is 14 residues. After removal of 8 bases from V and 5 bases from J, the junction contained 4 bases not matched to a gene. CDR3 coding DNA: TGTGCCAGCCGTAGACTAGCGGGAGACAATGAGCAGTTCTTC. This gives the protein CASRRLAGDNEQFF.

In this sample, this clonotype turned up a few times. The chain uses TRBV20-1 and TRBJ1-4, with a tentative D call TRBD1 (6 bases). The CDR3 is made up of 15 amino acids. Trimming shortened V by 0 bases and J by 2 bases, and 10 bases separated the two germline ends. Germline V gives CDR1 DFQATT, CDR2 SNEGSKA (reference sequence). The CDR3, as DNA: TGCAGTGCTAGAGACCCAAGGGGGACTAATGAAAAACTGTTTTTT. The encoded protein is CSARDPRGTNEKLFF.

Of note for this clonotype: Just one base apart from a much larger clone, this may be a read error. The chain recombines TRBV6-1 with TRBJ2-2, with 15 bases lining up with TRBD2. The CDR3 has 17 amino acids. Germline CDR1 is MNHNS and CDR2 is SASEGT. CDR3 residues: CASSGLAGGPNTGALFF. CDR3 DNA: TGTGCCAGCAGCGGACTAGCGGGAGGGCCGAACACCGGGGCGCTGTTTTTT.

Of note for this clonotype: At one of its ends the junction is not consistent with the germline gene, which may arise from a read error. The chain joins TRBV28 to TRBJ1-4, with 7 nucleotides matching TRBD1. The CDR3 covers 15 residues. Looked up from germline, CDR1 is MDHEN and CDR2 is SYDVKM. The CDR3 reads CASSPINRGGEKLSF. The CDR3 DNA is TGTGCCAGCAGTCCAATCAACAGGGGTGGAGAAAAACTGTCTTTT.

The chain links TRBV20-1 to TRBJ1-4; TRBD1 matches 7 bases. V shed 4 bases, J shed 0 bases, and the junction held 2 bases outside the gene matches. Per germline, CDR1 DFQATT and CDR2 SNEGSKA (reference sequence). This CDR3 spans 14 amino acids. The DNA of the CDR3 is TGCAGTGCTAATCAGGGGGCAACTAATGAAAAACTGTTTTTT. Its protein is CSANQGATNEKLFF.